This T cell receptor beta chain derives from a study of blood T cell repertoires in COVID-19 (dated by TCRdb to 2019 to 2021). Study-level background: Samples from collaborators originated in the United States, Italy and Spain and spanned both the acute and convalescent phases of COVID-19. The material from the prospective study consisted of cDNA or gDNA derived from T cells, B-cell-depleted T cells, or PBMCs. The dataset comprised deeply sampled blood TCRbeta repertoires from subjects exposed to, actively infected with, or recovered from COVID-19. The repertoires were released in a freely available public database meant as a resource for research on the immune response to SARS-CoV-2. Samples came from the ongoing ImmuneRACE study (first 160 participants) plus 1,254 subjects from 6 global collaborators. Nearly every sample came with metadata listing a de-identified subject ID, COVID-19 status, age in years and sex. Where HLA class I and class II types were available, the types were taken from metadata supplied by the sample provider, not from assay-based typing. General study outcomes and caveats: Clinical and demographic metadata were provided uncurated, with the amount varying by source and participant.

Each collaborating institution followed its own protocols to collect whole blood in K2EDTA tubes. Collaborator samples were shipped for TCRbeta analysis as frozen whole blood, isolated PBMCs, or DNA extracted from either sample type. TCRbeta CDR3 regions were amplified from genomic DNA using the immunoSEQ Assay, a bias-controlled multiplex PCR. The study's own analysis went as follows. The number of nucleated cells in each sample was estimated from the amplification of reference gene primers within the assay. Sequence reads were collapsed and filtered to measure the absolute abundance of every unique TCRbeta CDR3 rearrangement. For each sample, productive Simpson clonality was calculated as the square root of Simpson's diversity index over productive rearrangements. The source is immuneACCESS, and TCRdb retained only in-frame sequences with V and J called. Part of the clones is not carried over; for the studies checked, unresolved V genes explain less than half of this, and the remainder is unexplained. The V and J calls and clone size are taken from that table; D and trimming were inferred from the DNA. The sample table holds fewer than 300,000 clones, of which around 87% were seen once. Over 2% of the sample is taken by the ten largest.

As regards this clone: Its antigen has not been determined. Per-nucleotide qualities are absent, and no much larger clonotype sits a single base away.

The germline V gene specifies SQVTM as CDR1 and ANQGSEA as CDR2. V is pruned by 6 bases and J by 0 bases, leaving 11 bases of the junction without a gene match. The cysteine opens and the phenylalanine closes a CDR3 of 17 amino acids. Only the CDR3 part of the read is kept: 51 bases, read in frame from the first base. The sample taken for sequencing was peripheral blood. This TCR derives from a woman aged 50 to 60 with acute or convalescent COVID-19. In this chain, TRBV29-1 is recombined with TRBJ2-7; the junction holds 13 bases that match TRBD2. For the CDR3, the sequence is CSVRTSGRPGSSYEQYF. The DNA sequence is as follows: TGCAGCGTCAGGACTAGCGGGAGACCGGGGAGCTCCTACGAGCAGTACTTC.